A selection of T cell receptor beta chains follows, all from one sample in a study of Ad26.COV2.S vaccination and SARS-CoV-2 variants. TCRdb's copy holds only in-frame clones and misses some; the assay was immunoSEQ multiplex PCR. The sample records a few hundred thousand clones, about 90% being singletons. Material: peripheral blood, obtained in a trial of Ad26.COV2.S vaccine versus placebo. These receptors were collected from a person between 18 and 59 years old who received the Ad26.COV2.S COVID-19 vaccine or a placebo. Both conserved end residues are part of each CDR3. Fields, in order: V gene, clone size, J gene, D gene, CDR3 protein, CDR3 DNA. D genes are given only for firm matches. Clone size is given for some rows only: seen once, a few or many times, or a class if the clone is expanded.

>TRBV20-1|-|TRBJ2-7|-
CSASSPGAFSYEQYF
TGCAGTGCTAGTTCTCCGGGAGCCTTCTCCTACGAGCAGTACTTC
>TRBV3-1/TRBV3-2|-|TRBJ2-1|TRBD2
CASGRQTGLDIDEQFF
TGTGCCAGCGGCCGACAGACGGGACTAGATATCGATGAGCAGTTCTTC
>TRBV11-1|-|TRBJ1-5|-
CASSLGPGLNQPQHF
TGTGCCAGCAGCTTAGGGCCAGGGCTCAATCAGCCCCAGCATTTT
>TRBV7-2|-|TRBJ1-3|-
CASSLDRGNTIYF
TGTGCCAGCAGCTTAGACAGGGGAAACACCATATATTTT
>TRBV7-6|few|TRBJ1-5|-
CASTPGGGQPQHF
TGTGCCAGCACCCCTGGGGGCGGTCAGCCCCAGCATTTT
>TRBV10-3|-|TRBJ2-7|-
CAISERQGSYEQYF
TGTGCCATCAGTGAGAGGCAGGGATCCTACGAGCAGTACTTC
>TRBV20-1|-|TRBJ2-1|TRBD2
CSASSAGVGNEQFF
TGCAGTGCTAGTTCCGCGGGAGTTGGCAATGAGCAGTTCTTC
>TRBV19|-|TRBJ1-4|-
CASSRGAGISEKLFF
TGTGCCAGTAGCCGCGGGGCAGGGATTAGTGAAAAACTGTTTTTT
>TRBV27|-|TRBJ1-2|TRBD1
CASSAGTGGLYYTF
TGTGCCAGCAGTGCCGGGACAGGGGGCCTTTACTACACCTTC
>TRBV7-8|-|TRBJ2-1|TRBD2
CASSLGLVSYNEQFF
TGTGCCAGCAGCTTGGGACTAGTCTCCTACAATGAGCAGTTCTTC
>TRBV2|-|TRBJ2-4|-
CASRSRRENIQYF
TGTGCCAGCAGGAGCAGGAGAGAAAACATTCAGTACTTC
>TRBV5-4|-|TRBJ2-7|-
CASSPPGLASDEQYF
TGTGCCAGCAGCCCTCCCGGGCTAGCTTCAGACGAGCAGTACTTC
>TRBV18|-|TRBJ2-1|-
CASSPSDSYNEQFF
TGTGCCAGCTCACCATCAGACAGTTACAATGAGCAGTTCTTC
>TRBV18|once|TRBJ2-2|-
CASSPGRTGELFF
TGTGCCAGCTCACCCGGGCGCACCGGGGAGCTGTTTTTT